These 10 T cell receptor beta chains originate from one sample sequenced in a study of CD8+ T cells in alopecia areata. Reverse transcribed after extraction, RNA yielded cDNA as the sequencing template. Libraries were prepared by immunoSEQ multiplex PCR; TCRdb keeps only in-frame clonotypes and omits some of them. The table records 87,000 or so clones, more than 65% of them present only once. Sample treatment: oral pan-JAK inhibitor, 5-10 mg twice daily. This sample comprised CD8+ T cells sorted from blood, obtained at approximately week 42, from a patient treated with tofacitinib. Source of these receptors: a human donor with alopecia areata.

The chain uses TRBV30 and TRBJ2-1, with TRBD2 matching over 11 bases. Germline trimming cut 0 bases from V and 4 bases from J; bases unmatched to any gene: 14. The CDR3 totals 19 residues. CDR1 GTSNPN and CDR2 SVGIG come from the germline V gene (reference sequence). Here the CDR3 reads CAWSVRPILSSGGYNEQFF. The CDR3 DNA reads TGTGCCTGGAGTGTACGGCCCATTTTGTCTAGCGGGGGGTACAATGAGCAGTTCTTC.

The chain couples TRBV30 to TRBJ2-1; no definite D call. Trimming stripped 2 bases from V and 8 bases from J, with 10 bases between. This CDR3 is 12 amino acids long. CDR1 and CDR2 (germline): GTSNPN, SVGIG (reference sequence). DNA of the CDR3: TGTGCCTGGAGTCCACAGTTTGATGAGCAGTTCTTC. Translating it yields CAWSPQFDEQFF.

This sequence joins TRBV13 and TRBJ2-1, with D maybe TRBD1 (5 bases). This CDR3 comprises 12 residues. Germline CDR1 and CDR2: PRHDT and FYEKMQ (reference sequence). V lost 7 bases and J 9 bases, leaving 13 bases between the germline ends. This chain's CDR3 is CASTWGQGEQFF. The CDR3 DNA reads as TGTGCCAGCACCTGGGGCCAGGGTGAGCAGTTCTTC.

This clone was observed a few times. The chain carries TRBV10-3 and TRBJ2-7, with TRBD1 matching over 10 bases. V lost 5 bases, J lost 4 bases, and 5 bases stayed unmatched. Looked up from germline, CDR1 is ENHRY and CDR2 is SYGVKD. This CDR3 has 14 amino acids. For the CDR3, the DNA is TGTGCCATCAGTCCCGGGACAGGGGCGTACGAGCAGTACTTC. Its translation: CAISPGTGAYEQYF.

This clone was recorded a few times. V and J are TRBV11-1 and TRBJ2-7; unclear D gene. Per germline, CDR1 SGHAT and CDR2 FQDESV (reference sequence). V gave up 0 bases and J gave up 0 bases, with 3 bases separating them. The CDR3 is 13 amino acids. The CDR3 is CASSLASSYEQYF. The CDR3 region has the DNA TGTGCCAGCAGCTTAGCGTCCTCCTACGAGCAGTACTTC.

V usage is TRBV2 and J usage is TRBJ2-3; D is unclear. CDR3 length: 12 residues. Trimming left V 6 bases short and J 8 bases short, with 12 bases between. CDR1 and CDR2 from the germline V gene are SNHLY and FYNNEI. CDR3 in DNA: TGTGCCAGCAGCGTTGGGGATTCTACGCAGTATTTT. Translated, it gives CASSVGDSTQYF.

CDR3 sequence: CAWSVHVDTEAFF. Written as DNA, the CDR3 is TGTGCCTGGAGTGTCCACGTAGACACTGAAGCTTTCTTT. This rearrangement joins TRBV30 to TRBJ1-1; no clear D. CDR3 length: 13 amino acids. CDR1 and CDR2 (germline): GTSNPN, SVGIG (reference sequence). The ends were cut back, 0 bases at V and 3 bases at J, with 8 bases in the middle. Full variable domain (rest looked up from reference TRBV30 and TRBJ1-1): SQTIHQWPATLVQPVGSPLSLECTVEGTSNPNLYWYRQAAGRGLQLLFYSVGIGQISSEVPQNLSASRPQDRQFILSSKKLLLSDSGFYLCAWSVHVDTEAFFGQGTRLTVV.

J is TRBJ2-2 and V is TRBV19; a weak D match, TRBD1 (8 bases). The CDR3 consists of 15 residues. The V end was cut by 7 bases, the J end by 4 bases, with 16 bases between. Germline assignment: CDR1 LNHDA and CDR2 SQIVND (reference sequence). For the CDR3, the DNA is TGTGCCAGTACAACAGGGGGAGGGTTCACCGGGGAGCTGTTTTTT. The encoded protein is CASTTGGGFTGELFF.

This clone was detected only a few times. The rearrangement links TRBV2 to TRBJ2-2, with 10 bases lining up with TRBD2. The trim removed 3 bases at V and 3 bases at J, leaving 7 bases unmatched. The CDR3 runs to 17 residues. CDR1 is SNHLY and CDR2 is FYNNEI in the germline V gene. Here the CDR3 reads CASSEGASGGYTGELFF. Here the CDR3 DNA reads TGTGCCAGCAGTGAGGGGGCTAGCGGGGGATACACCGGGGAGCTGTTTTTT.

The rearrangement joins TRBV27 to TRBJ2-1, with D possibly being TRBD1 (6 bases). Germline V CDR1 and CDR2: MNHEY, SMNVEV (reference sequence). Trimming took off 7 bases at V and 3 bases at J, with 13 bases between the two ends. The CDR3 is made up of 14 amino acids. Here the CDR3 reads CASTPAQGYNEQFF. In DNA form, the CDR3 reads TGTGCCAGCACTCCCGCACAGGGCTACAATGAGCAGTTCTTC.